A single sample gave rise to the 4 T cell receptor beta chains below, sequenced in a study of cytomegalovirus exposure and HLA in healthy donors. PCR primers comprised 60 Vbeta and 13 Jbeta primers. Profiling relied on immunoSEQ multiplex PCR, and the TCRdb table lists in-frame clones only, not all of them. The table has about 160,000 clones, 55% to 80% seen once. The source material was PBMCs. These receptors were collected from a woman under 30 in good health and CMV-seropositive.

This chain links TRBV6-6 with TRBJ1-1, with 7 bases fitting TRBD1. The V segment lost 6 bases and the J segment 0 bases; nucleotides outside the gene matches: 10. Germline V gene lookup returns CDR1 MNHNY and CDR2 SVGAGI (reference sequence). This CDR3 has 16 residues. The CDR3 sequence is CASRESQGSMNTEAFF. The CDR3 DNA sequence: TGTGCCAGCAGGGAATCACAGGGGAGCATGAACACTGAAGCTTTCTTT.

The DNA for the CDR3 is TGTGCCAGCAGTTTAGGCCCAGGGGCGTTTCAGCCCCAGCATTTT. Encoded protein: CASSLGPGAFQPQHF. This chain joins TRBV27 and TRBJ1-5; a possible D gene is TRBD1 (6 bases). CDR3 length: 15 amino acids. Germline V gives CDR1 MNHEY, CDR2 SMNVEV (reference sequence). The V end lost 2 bases, the J end lost 6 bases, and 14 bases lay between the germline ends.

This chain uses TRBV5-1 with TRBJ1-1; a weak D match, TRBD1 (5 bases). CDR1 SGHRS and CDR2 YFSETQ come from the germline V gene. The CDR3 has 13 residues. V was shortened by 4 bases and J by 6 bases, with 13 bases between the two germline ends. The CDR3 spells CASSAGQIAEAFF. The CDR3 nucleotides are TGCGCCAGCAGCGCGGGGCAAATCGCTGAAGCTTTCTTT. The full variable domain, with the rest looked up from reference TRBV5-1 and TRBJ1-1, is KAGVTQTPRYLIKTRGQQVTLSCSPISGHRSVSWYQQTPGQGLQFLFEYFSETQRNKGNFPGRFSGRQFSNSRSEMNVSTLELGDSALYLCASSAGQIAEAFFGQGTRLTVV.

This clone was counted between two and nine times. The chain couples TRBV20-1 to TRBJ2-5, with a weak D call TRBD2 (6 bases). CDR1 and CDR2 (germline): DFQATT, SNEGSKA (reference sequence). The CDR3 extends over 11 amino acids. Trimming shortened V by 3 bases and J by 5 bases, and 7 bases separated the two germline ends. Here the CDR3 reads CSASGSETQYF. DNA of the CDR3: TGCAGTGCTAGCGGGAGTGAGACCCAGTACTTC.